This T cell receptor beta chain was observed in a study of T cell responses to AZD1222 COVID-19 vaccine. Study-wide results and limits: Targeting of unmutated variant regions was reportedly seen in nearly half of spike-specific TCRs.

As to this clone: Its antigen is undetermined.

Germline lookup yields CDR1 SQVTM and CDR2 ANQGSEA. The CDR3 runs to 16 residues. Trimming removed 6 bases from V and 3 bases from J; junction bases left unmatched: 17. Sequenced by immunoSEQ multiplex PCR; TCRdb stores in-frame clones only, minus some. Found here are around 20,000 clones, about four fifths of them singletons; the top ten hold more than 15%. The receptor was isolated from an adult who received the AZD1222 COVID-19 vaccine. Sequenced here: peripheral blood, sampled 28 days after the second AZD1222 dose. The J gene is TRBJ2-7, the V gene TRBV29-1, with 7 bases identical to TRBD2. CDR3 nucleotides: TGCAGCGTCTTGTTGAATATGGGAGGGACCAGCTACGAGCAGTACTTC. Protein: CSVLLNMGGTSYEQYF.